One sample yielded the 8 T cell receptor beta chains listed below, sequenced in a study of lymphopenia after photon versus proton radiotherapy. Generated by immunoSEQ multiplex PCR, the TCRdb table keeps only in-frame clones and is missing some. The data show approximately 35,000 clones, roughly nine tenths seen once. Sequences were derived from peripheral blood, sampled from a patient treated with photon-based radiotherapy. All receptors derive from a woman aged 45 to 65 with pancreatic cancer.

J is TRBJ2-5 and V is TRBV5-6; maybe TRBD2 (5 bases). Germline V lookup: CDR1 SGHDT, CDR2 YYEEEE. Between the trimmed V and J ends, which lost 1 base and 2 bases, there was a span of 18 bases. The CDR3 runs 17 residues. The CDR3 spells CASSLRFRGNQQETQYF. CDR3 coding DNA: TGTGCCAGCAGCTTGAGGTTCAGAGGGAACCAACAAGAGACCCAGTACTTC.

The CDR3 loop is CASSPLVPHEQFF. In nucleotides, the CDR3 is TGTGCCAGTAGTCCCCTTGTGCCGCATGAGCAGTTCTTC. The rearrangement joins TRBV19 to TRBJ2-1, with D unresolved. Deletions cut 5 bases from V and 8 bases from J, with 13 bases between. Germline V gene lookup returns CDR1 LNHDA and CDR2 SQIVND (reference sequence). The CDR3 sequence is 13 residues long.

V is TRBV27 and J is TRBJ2-1; 11 bases agree with TRBD2. Germline V gives CDR1 MNHEY, CDR2 SMNVEV (reference sequence). V dropped 1 base and J dropped 5; count of bases not matched to a gene: 4. The CDR3 extends over 16 amino acids. The DNA for the CDR3 is TGTGCCAGCAGTTTATTAGCGGGAGGGCCAGACAATGAGCAGTTCTTC. This translates into CASSLLAGGPDNEQFF.

CDR3 sequence (DNA): TGCAGCGTTGTCTGGCGGGAGAGCTACGAGCAGTACTTC. Translated: CSVVWRESYEQYF. The chain has TRBV29-1 and TRBJ2-7; 7 nucleotides align to TRBD2. Germline values: CDR1 SQVTM, CDR2 ANQGSEA. The CDR3 sequence is 13 residues long. V shed 4 bases, J shed 3 bases, and the junction held 6 bases outside the gene matches.

The chain employs TRBV6-5 and TRBJ1-5; tentative D call: TRBD1 (6 bases). Trimming removed 6 bases from V and 0 bases from J, with 12 bases in between. This CDR3 comprises 15 residues. CDR1 and CDR2 (germline): MNHEY, SVGAGI. The CDR3 nucleotides read TGTGCCAGCAGAGCGCAGGGGCCTAGCAATCAGCCCCAGCATTTT. Translating gives CASRAQGPSNQPQHF.

The CDR3 region has the DNA TGTGCCAGCTCTCCCGGACCTCAAGAGACCCAGTACTTC. Translating it yields CASSPGPQETQYF. The V gene is TRBV18, the J gene TRBJ2-5; unclear D gene. V was clipped by 6 bases and J by 2 bases, with 10 bases between them. CDR3 size: 13 residues. CDR1 is KGHSH and CDR2 is LQKENI in the germline V gene.

The V and J genes are TRBV19 and TRBJ2-7, with D possibly TRBD1 on 6 matching bases. The CDR3 loop spans 15 amino acids. Per germline, CDR1 LNHDA and CDR2 SQIVND (reference sequence). V lost 2 bases, J lost 1 base, and 12 bases lay in between. Written as DNA, the CDR3 is TGTGCCAGTAGTATATCGTCAGGGGAGTCCTACGAGCAGTACTTC. Its protein is CASSISSGESYEQYF.

The rearrangement links TRBV5-5 to TRBJ1-4; 9 nucleotides align to TRBD1. After removal of 4 bases from V and 7 bases from J, the junction contained 11 bases not matched to a gene. CDR1 is SGHKS and CDR2 is YYEKEE in the germline V gene (reference sequence). The CDR3 has 16 amino acids. The CDR3 sequence: CASSTLPGQGTEKLFF. The CDR3 bases are TGTGCCAGCAGCACTTTACCGGGACAGGGAACTGAAAAACTGTTTTTT.